Below, 3 T cell receptor beta chains from the same sample are listed, as sequenced in a study of tumor-infiltrating lymphocytes in localized non-small cell lung cancer. Generated by immunoSEQ multiplex PCR, the TCRdb table keeps only in-frame clones and is missing some. The table shows about 15,000 clones, with 55% to 70% occurring only once. The specimen was uninvolved lung tissue not adjacent to the tumor. These receptors were obtained from a human donor with non-small cell lung cancer.

This rearrangement joins TRBV9 to TRBJ2-3; D is tentatively TRBD1 or TRBD2 (5 bases each). The germline gives CDR1 SGDLS, CDR2 YYNGEE. The CDR3 spans 15 residues. V was pared by 4 bases and J by 5 bases, with 17 bases between. CDR3 bases: TGTGCCAGCAGCCCAGGCTGGGGGAATGTAGATACGCAGTATTTT. This codes for CASSPGWGNVDTQYF. The complete variable domain, with remaining parts taken from reference TRBV9 and TRBJ2-3, reads DSGVTQTPKHLITATGQRVTLRCSPRSGDLSVYWYQQSLDQGLQFLIQYYNGEERAKGNILERFSAQQFPDLHSELNLSSLELGDSALYFCASSPGWGNVDTQYFGPGTRLTVL.

The chain uses TRBV6-1 and TRBJ2-1; maybe TRBD1 (6 bases). There are 15 residues in the CDR3. The V end was cut by 6 bases, the J end by 0 bases, with 12 bases between. CDR1 is MNHNS, CDR2 SASEGT, per germline. In nucleotides, the CDR3 is TGTGCCAGCAGATCCACAGGGAGCTCCTACAATGAGCAGTTCTTC. Its translation is CASRSTGSSYNEQFF.

CDR3 loop: CASSDRAEKETQYF. For the CDR3, the DNA is TGTGCCAGCAGCGACAGGGCCGAGAAAGAGACCCAGTACTTC. V usage is TRBV5-8 and J usage is TRBJ2-5; 7 bases align to TRBD1. The length of the CDR3 is 14 residues. CDR1 and CDR2 from the germline V gene are SGHTS and YDEGEE. The V segment lost 4 bases and the J segment 3 bases; nucleotides outside the gene matches: 6. Drawing the rest from reference TRBV5-8 and TRBJ2-5, the complete variable domain is EAGVTQSPTHLIKTRGQQATLRCSPISGHTSVYWYQQALGLGLQFLLWYDEGEERNRGNFPPRFSGRQFPNYSSELNVNALELEDSALYLCASSDRAEKETQYFGPGTRLLVL.